This T cell receptor (beta chain) originates from a study of blood T cell repertoires in COVID-19. Across the study: Specimens from acute and convalescent COVID-19 originated in the United States, Italy and Spain.

CDR1 is SGHAT, CDR2 FQNNGV, per germline. V was pared by 0 bases and J by 5 bases, with 19 bases between. The CDR3 is made up of 17 amino acids. Authors' analysis steps: Reference gene primer amplification yielded estimated nucleated cell counts. Only in-frame clones appear in the TCRdb table, and some are missing; sequencing was by immunoSEQ multiplex PCR. That table gives V, J and clone size, and the DNA gave D and trimming. The profile shows approximately 29,000 clones, approximately 93% of them singletons. While infection was still active, Seattle patients were enrolled and then followed longitudinally.

Input material: peripheral blood. The clonotype was recovered from a woman in her seventies with COVID-19, enrolled during active disease. The chain joins TRBV11-2 to TRBJ2-5; D not certain. The CDR3 nucleotides are TGTGCCAGCAGCTTAGAGGTGGCCCCCTCTAGTCGGGAGACCCAGTACTTC. Protein sequence: CASSLEVAPSSRETQYF. The full variable domain, with the rest looked up from reference TRBV11-2 and TRBJ2-5, is EAGVAQSPRYKIIEKRQSVAFWCNPISGHATLYWYQQILGQGPKLLIQFQNNGVVDDSQLPKDRFSAERLKGVDSTLKIQPAKLEDSAVYLCASSLEVAPSSRETQYFGPGTRLLVL.